Below are 10 T cell receptor beta chains sequenced from a single sample in a study of OX40 agonist ivuxolimab in advanced cancers. Repertoires were generated with immunoSEQ multiplex PCR, while TCRdb's copy carries only in-frame clones and drops some. The sample has tens of thousands of clones; roughly 84% are singletons. Sequenced material: CD4+ or CD8+ T cells sorted from blood, taken in a trial of the OX40 agonist ivuxolimab. The source of these receptors is an adult with an advanced solid tumor such as melanoma, head and neck, liver or kidney cancer.

The rearrangement joins TRBV13 to TRBJ2-2, with TRBD1 identical over 11 bases. The ends lost 4 bases at V and 4 bases at J; junction bases unmatched: 5. Germline CDR1 reads PRHDT; CDR2 reads FYEKMQ (reference sequence). The CDR3 runs to 16 residues. The CDR3 region has the DNA TGTGCCAGCAGCTCCGGGACAGGGGGAAGCACCGGGGAGCTGTTTTTT. Amino acid sequence: CASSSGTGGSTGELFF.

This rearrangement joins TRBV6-1 to TRBJ2-7, with D perhaps TRBD1 (6 bases). This CDR3 has 16 residues. V shed 0 bases and J shed 3 bases, with 15 bases lying between them. Germline V gene lookup returns CDR1 MNHNS and CDR2 SASEGT. The CDR3 coding sequence is TGTGCCAGCAGTGAAGCGCAGGACAGCCAGCTCTACGAGCAGTACTTC. It is translated as CASSEAQDSQLYEQYF.

This clone is judged medium-sized. The chain is built from TRBV7-2 and TRBJ2-7; 10 bases map to TRBD2. The CDR3 extends over 13 amino acids. CDR1 SGHTA and CDR2 FQGNSA come from the germline V gene. V shed 3 bases and J 5 bases; nucleotides not matched to a gene: 1. The CDR3 bases are TGTGCCAGCAGCTTTGGACTAGCGGACGAGCAGTACTTC. Amino acid sequence: CASSFGLADEQYF. The entire variable domain, with the rest obtained from reference TRBV7-2 and TRBJ2-7, is as follows: GAGVSQSPSNKVTEKGKDVELRCDPISGHTALYWYRQSLGQGLEFLIYFQGNSAPDKSGLPSDRFSAERTGGSVSTLTIQRTQQEDSAVYLCASSFGLADEQYFGPGTRLTVT.

This clone has a single count. The V gene is TRBV7-8, the J gene TRBJ2-1; 9 bases match TRBD2. The CDR3 is 18 residues long. V was clipped by 1 base and J by 4 bases; unmatched bases: 11. Germline V gene lookup returns CDR1 SGHVS and CDR2 FQNEAQ. The CDR3 nucleotides read TGTGCCAGCAGCTTAGTTTCGGGACTAGCTTATCGTTACAATGAGCAGTTCTTC. Its translation is CASSLVSGLAYRYNEQFF.

The CDR3 bases are TGTGCCAGCAGCTTGGTGCCCAACACTGAAGCTTTCTTT. Its translation: CASSLVPNTEAFF. The chain combines TRBV5-6 with TRBJ1-1, with D uncertain. The CDR3 contains 13 residues. Looked up from germline, CDR1 is SGHDT and CDR2 is YYEEEE. The V end lost 0 bases, the J end lost 2 bases, and 5 bases lay between the germline ends.

The rearrangement uses TRBV5-1 and TRBJ2-1; no definite D call. V was clipped by 1 base and J by 4 bases, with 6 bases between them. Germline CDR1 is SGHRS and CDR2 is YFSETQ. The CDR3 sequence is 13 residues long. The CDR3 region is CASSLPIYNEQFF. The DNA for the CDR3 is TGCGCCAGCAGCTTGCCCATATACAATGAGCAGTTCTTC. Combining the CDR3 with reference TRBV5-1 and TRBJ2-1 gives the whole variable domain KAGVTQTPRYLIKTRGQQVTLSCSPISGHRSVSWYQQTPGQGLQFLFEYFSETQRNKGNFPGRFSGRQFSNSRSEMNVSTLELGDSALYLCASSLPIYNEQFFGPGTRLTVL.

The V and J genes are TRBV29-1 and TRBJ2-7, with 7 bases that match TRBD2. Germline V gives CDR1 SQVTM, CDR2 ANQGSEA. The CDR3 extends over 12 amino acids. V shed 3 bases, J shed 4 bases, and the junction held 3 bases outside the gene matches. Here the CDR3 DNA reads TGCAGCGTTGAGGGGGGGGGATACGAGCAGTACTTC. Its translation: CSVEGGGYEQYF.

V gene TRBV6-5 combines with J gene TRBJ2-1; 7 bases match TRBD2. Germline trimming cut 5 bases from V and 0 bases from J; bases unmatched to any gene: 1. The CDR3 sequence is 14 residues long. Germline V gene data show CDR1 as MNHEY and CDR2 as SVGAGI. The CDR3 protein is CASSLAVSYNEQFF. The CDR3 DNA reads TGTGCCAGCAGTCTAGCGGTCTCCTACAATGAGCAGTTCTTC.

This chain joins TRBV27 and TRBJ2-7, with a tentative D call TRBD1 (6 bases). V was shortened by 5 bases and J by 4 bases, with 12 bases between the two germline ends. CDR3 length equals 13 residues. Germline lookup yields CDR1 MNHEY and CDR2 SMNVEV (reference sequence). Here the CDR3 reads CASSEYQGYEQYF. The CDR3, as DNA: TGTGCCAGCAGTGAATATCAGGGGTACGAGCAGTACTTC.

CDR3: CASSQSRGRGVRGDEQFF. The CDR3 coding sequence is TGCGCCAGCAGTCAATCGAGGGGGCGGGGAGTCAGGGGCGATGAGCAGTTCTTC. The chain joins TRBV23-1 to TRBJ2-1; D may be TRBD1 (7 bases). TRBV23-1 is classed as an ORF, of uncertain function. V was trimmed by 0 bases and J by 8 bases, leaving 23 bases between them. The CDR3 is 18 amino acids.